A selection of T cell receptor beta chains follows, all from one sample in a study of early T cells in non-severe SARS-CoV-2 infection. Using its own MiXCR run on the 5' RACE reads, TCRdb lists one record per CDR3 protein. The sample includes roughly 80,000 distinct CDR3 sequences, about 15% of them seen just once. Sequenced sample: whole blood. The receptors were sampled from an adult who was a healthcare worker with PCR-confirmed SARS-CoV-2 infection or an uninfected control (not recorded which). Both conserved end residues are part of each CDR3. A D gene is named only where the DNA matches it firmly. A clone size is listed for some rows: how often the clone was seen (once, few, many), or a class if it is expanded.

D gene: NA; CDR3 length: 15; clone size: few; J gene: TRBJ2-7; V gene: TRBV2; CDR3 protein: CASSEAPGQSYEQYF; CDR3 DNA: TGTGCCAGCAGTGAAGCCCCCGGCCAATCCTACGAGCAGTACTTC
D gene: TRBD1; CDR3 length: 14; clone size: few; J gene: TRBJ2-7; V gene: TRBV6-6; CDR3 protein: CASSPGQGAGEQYF; CDR3 DNA: TGTGCCAGCAGCCCCGGACAGGGGGCGGGCGAGCAGTACTTC
D gene: NA; CDR3 length: 13; clone size: few; J gene: TRBJ2-7; V gene: TRBV3-1; CDR3 protein: CASSAGSRDEQYF; CDR3 DNA: TGTGCCAGCAGCGCCGGAAGCAGGGACGAGCAGTACTTC
D gene: NA; CDR3 length: 17; clone size: many; J gene: TRBJ1-6; V gene: TRBV7-6; CDR3 protein: CASSPRDGAAGNSPLHF; CDR3 DNA: TGTGCCAGCAGCCCCCGAGATGGGGCTGCGGGTAATTCACCCCTCCACTTT
D gene: NA; CDR3 length: 13; clone size: few; J gene: TRBJ1-1; V gene: TRBV20-1; CDR3 protein: CSASEALNTEAFF; CDR3 DNA: TGCAGTGCTAGTGAGGCTCTGAACACTGAAGCTTTCTTT
D gene: TRBD1; CDR3 length: 17; clone size: few; J gene: TRBJ2-1; V gene: TRBV29-1; CDR3 protein: CSVFPARTGSILNEQFF; CDR3 DNA: TGCAGCGTATTTCCTGCCAGGACAGGGAGTATCCTGAATGAGCAGTTCTTC
D gene: NA; CDR3 length: 15; clone size: few; J gene: TRBJ2-5; V gene: TRBV5-1; CDR3 protein: CTSSLTVTPQETQYF; CDR3 DNA: TGCACCAGCAGCTTGACCGTCACACCTCAAGAGACCCAGTACTTC
D gene: NA; CDR3 length: 13; clone size: NA; J gene: TRBJ1-5; V gene: TRBV6-5; CDR3 protein: CASTQGRGQPQHF; CDR3 DNA: TGTGCCAGCACTCAGGGTCGAGGTCAGCCCCAGCATTTT
D gene: NA; CDR3 length: 16; clone size: few; J gene: TRBJ1-6; V gene: TRBV20-1; CDR3 protein: CSARGGPVSSNSPLHF; CDR3 DNA: TGCAGTGCTAGAGGGGGCCCGGTCAGCTCTAATTCACCCCTCCACTTT
D gene: TRBD2; CDR3 length: 16; clone size: few; J gene: TRBJ2-1; V gene: TRBV19; CDR3 protein: CASSITSGRLGNEQFF; CDR3 DNA: TGTGCCAGTAGTATAACTAGCGGGAGGTTGGGGAATGAGCAGTTCTTC
D gene: NA; CDR3 length: 15; clone size: NA; J gene: TRBJ1-5; V gene: TRBV19; CDR3 protein: CASRISGYSNQPQHF; CDR3 DNA: TGTGCCAGTAGGATCAGCGGTTATAGCAATCAGCCCCAGCATTTT
D gene: NA; CDR3 length: 13; clone size: few; J gene: TRBJ1-1; V gene: TRBV7-9; CDR3 protein: CASSHRGRIEAFF; CDR3 DNA: TGTGCCAGCAGCCATAGGGGCCGGATTGAAGCTTTCTTT
D gene: NA; CDR3 length: 14; clone size: NA; J gene: TRBJ2-1; V gene: TRBV29-1; CDR3 protein: CSVVHRARHNEQFF; CDR3 DNA: TGCAGCGTTGTCCATCGAGCTCGGCACAATGAGCAGTTCTTC
D gene: NA; CDR3 length: 15; clone size: NA; J gene: TRBJ2-2; V gene: TRBV2; CDR3 protein: CASSRTWGNTGELFF; CDR3 DNA: TGTGCCAGCAGCCGGACATGGGGGAACACCGGGGAGCTGTTTTTT
D gene: TRBD2; CDR3 length: 16; clone size: NA; J gene: TRBJ2-1; V gene: TRBV9; CDR3 protein: CASSVAGGGRTNEQFF; CDR3 DNA: TGTGCCAGCAGCGTAGCTGGAGGCGGGAGAACCAATGAGCAGTTCTTC
D gene: NA; CDR3 length: 14; clone size: NA; J gene: TRBJ1-1; V gene: TRBV6-5; CDR3 protein: CASSRTAMNTEAFF; CDR3 DNA: TGTGCCAGCAGTCGTACAGCTATGAACACTGAAGCTTTCTTT
D gene: NA; CDR3 length: 16; clone size: few; J gene: TRBJ2-1; V gene: TRBV12-3/TRBV12-4; CDR3 protein: CASSWAQGVGYNEQFF; CDR3 DNA: TGTGCCAGCAGCTGGGCACAGGGTGTTGGGTACAATGAGCAGTTCTTC
D gene: TRBD2; CDR3 length: 14; clone size: few; J gene: TRBJ2-1; V gene: TRBV12-3/TRBV12-4; CDR3 protein: CASSLSGGHNEQFF; CDR3 DNA: TGTGCCAGCAGTCTCTCGGGGGGACACAATGAGCAGTTCTTC
D gene: TRBD1; CDR3 length: 18; clone size: NA; J gene: TRBJ2-4; V gene: TRBV5-1; CDR3 protein: CASSLRGQGKFKPNIQYF; CDR3 DNA: TGCGCCAGCAGCTTGAGGGGGCAGGGGAAGTTTAAACCTAACATTCAGTACTTC
D gene: NA; CDR3 length: 13; clone size: NA; J gene: TRBJ1-4; V gene: TRBV7-2; CDR3 protein: CASSPRQSGKLFF; CDR3 DNA: TGTGCCAGCAGCCCCAGACAGAGCGGGAAACTGTTTTTT
D gene: NA; CDR3 length: 15; clone size: NA; J gene: TRBJ1-3; V gene: TRBV3-1; CDR3 protein: CASSPSRSSGNTIYF; CDR3 DNA: TGTGCCAGCAGCCCCTCACGGAGCTCTGGAAACACCATATATTTT
D gene: NA; CDR3 length: 15; clone size: few; J gene: TRBJ2-6; V gene: TRBV7-9; CDR3 protein: CASSFRAAGANVLTF; CDR3 DNA: TGTGCCAGCAGCTTCAGAGCGGCTGGGGCCAACGTCCTGACTTTC
D gene: NA; CDR3 length: 13; clone size: few; J gene: TRBJ2-7; V gene: TRBV20-1; CDR3 protein: CSAYSQVLYEQYF; CDR3 DNA: TGCAGTGCTTACTCTCAGGTACTCTACGAGCAGTACTTC
D gene: NA; CDR3 length: 16; clone size: NA; J gene: TRBJ2-2; V gene: TRBV12-3/TRBV12-4; CDR3 protein: CASSRAPQQGPGELFF; CDR3 DNA: TGTGCCAGCAGTCGAGCCCCTCAACAGGGCCCCGGGGAGCTGTTTTTT